This T cell receptor (beta chain) was recorded in a study of cytomegalovirus exposure and HLA in healthy donors. The PCR ran on 60 Vbeta and 13 Jbeta primers. Only in-frame clones appear in the TCRdb table, and some are missing; sequencing was by immunoSEQ multiplex PCR. The sample has about 170,000 clones; around 81% are singletons. This CDR3 region has 15 residues. V gave up 5 bases and J gave up 0 bases, with 14 bases separating them. In germline, CDR1 is MNHNS, CDR2 SASEGT. The clonotype was recovered from a woman in her twenties or thirties in good health and CMV-seropositive. V usage is TRBV6-1 and J usage is TRBJ2-7; possibly TRBD1 for D (6 bases). Source material: PBMCs. CDR3 sequence (DNA): TGTGCCAGCAGTCGAGCAGGGGCCAGCTCCTACGAGCAGTACTTC. This gives the protein CASSRAGASSYEQYF.